This TCR beta chain was captured in a study of OX40 agonist ivuxolimab in advanced cancers. At the level of the whole study: Ivuxolimab was a fully human IgG2 agonistic monoclonal antibody targeting the costimulatory receptor OX40 (CD134). Intravenous ivuxolimab was administered to patients every 2 weeks at six dose levels: 0.01, 0.1, 0.3, 1.5, 3 and 10 mg/kg. Of the approximately 54 patients in dose escalation, some 20 had hepatocellular carcinoma, approximately 15 had melanoma, 9 had renal cell carcinoma and 9 had head and neck cancer. The dose-escalation cohort was 80% to 90% male with a mean age of about 65 years, ranging from roughly 20 to 80. Prior anti-PD-1, anti-PD-L1 or anti-CTLA-4 therapy was permitted, and checkpoint inhibitors had been received by roughly 42% of dose-escalation patients. Three dose-escalation patients achieved partial responses, one with hepatocellular carcinoma and two with cutaneous melanoma. Peripheral TCRbeta sequencing was intended to test whether TCR sequence diversity was altered and clonal T-cell expansion was caused by ivuxolimab. The monotherapy dose-escalation portion (N of about 49 patients) of the phase I ivuxolimab trial is reported in the paper.

The full study reports these points: After ivuxolimab, CD8+ T cells had more expanded clones than CD4+ T cells on average. At doses of 0.1 to 3.0 mg/kg, clonal expansion of both CD4+ and CD8+ blood T cells was observed from baseline to week 6. Antigen specificity was not determined for the clonally expanded peripheral T cells. Low levels of normalized T-cell clonal expansion were also shown by some nonresponding patients. In the 0.1-3.0 mg/kg groups, partial responders had among the lowest normalized peripheral clonal expansion, particularly in CD8+ T cells.

Patients with a history of autoimmune disease or receiving systemic immunosuppression were excluded from the trial. Peripheral blood for TCR sequencing was drawn from every dose cohort at baseline, at cycle 4 day 1 and at cycle 7 day 1. The samples were drawn from a first-in-human, open-label, multicenter phase I dose-escalation trial of ivuxolimab. Adults with locally advanced or metastatic melanoma, renal cell, hepatocellular, or head and neck squamous cell carcinoma were enrolled in the trial. Before TCR sequencing, CD4+ and CD8+ T cells were separately sorted from peripheral blood. Trimming removed 3 bases from V and 5 bases from J, leaving 2 bases between the germline ends. According to the germline V gene, CDR1 reads MNHNS and CDR2 reads SASEGT. Inclusive of the bounding cysteine and phenylalanine, the CDR3 is 11 residues long. Of the read, only the CDR3 DNA is kept; its 33 bases are in frame from base 1.

For sequencing of the TCRbeta CDR3 region, genomic DNA was extracted from the sorted cells. TCRbeta CDR3 regions were sequenced using the immunoSEQ Assay. The source is immuneACCESS, and TCRdb retained only in-frame sequences with V and J called. Part of the clones is not carried over; for the studies checked, unresolved V genes explain less than half of this, and the remainder is unexplained. For this sample the table gives approximately 74,000 clones, of which about 93% were detected only once. The top ten hold over 4.5% of the sample. Comments on this clone: No cognate antigen has been identified for it. No much larger clone is present one base from it, and per-base qualities are unavailable.

This chain joins TRBV6-1 to TRBJ1-5; the D segment cannot be called with confidence. The receptor's source is an adult with an advanced solid tumor such as melanoma, head and neck, liver or kidney cancer. Material: CD4+ or CD8+ T cells sorted from blood, obtained in a trial of the OX40 agonist ivuxolimab. The DNA is TGTGCCAGCAGTGATTATCAGCCCCAGCATTTT. Protein translation: CASSDYQPQHF.